This passage covers 21 T cell receptor beta chains from one sample sequenced in a study of cytomegalovirus exposure and HLA in healthy donors. This PCR relied on a set of 60 Vbeta primers and 13 Jbeta primers. Profiling relied on immunoSEQ multiplex PCR, and the TCRdb table lists in-frame clones only, not all of them. The table lists 100,000 to 150,000 clones, over 80% of them singletons, with approximately 1.1% in the top ten. The sequencing input was PBMCs. All receptors come from a boy aged 5 to 17 in good health and CMV-seronegative.

The rearrangement links TRBV5-4 to TRBJ2-5; D is possibly TRBD2 (5 bases). The CDR3 consists of 14 residues. Trimming pared 2 bases from V and 2 bases from J, leaving 10 bases between. Per the germline V gene, CDR1 is SGHNT and CDR2 is YYREEE (reference sequence). The CDR3 DNA sequence: TGTGCCAGCAGCTTCGGGGTAGGGCAAGAGACCCAGTACTTC. Translated, it gives CASSFGVGQETQYF. The full variable domain, completed using reference TRBV5-4 and TRBJ2-5, is ETGVTQSPTHLIKTRGQQVTLRCSSQSGHNTVSWYQQALGQGPQFIFQYYREEENGRGNFPPRFSGLQFPNYSSELNVNALELDDSALYLCASSFGVGQETQYFGPGTRLLVL.

The count of this clone is one. The chain carries TRBV4-1 and TRBJ2-5; D is perhaps TRBD2 (6 bases). Germline lookup yields CDR1 MGHRA and CDR2 YSYEKL. Trimming took 0 bases from V and 5 from J, leaving 22 bases between them. CDR3 length: 18 amino acids. The CDR3 protein is CASSQDPRLAFNSETQYF. The DNA for the CDR3 is TGCGCCAGCAGCCAAGATCCGAGGCTAGCGTTCAATTCTGAGACCCAGTACTTC.

V usage is TRBV5-6 and J usage is TRBJ2-1, with 14 positions matching TRBD2. Trimming removed 3 bases from V and 8 bases from J; junction bases left unmatched: 13. The CDR3 contains 18 residues. From germline, CDR1 is SGHDT and CDR2 YYEEEE. The CDR3 nucleotides read TGTGCCAGCAGCTCTCTAGGACTAGCGGGAGGACTGAGGGATGAGCAGTTCTTC. This encodes CASSSLGLAGGLRDEQFF.

The chain carries TRBV6-5 and TRBJ2-2, with 8 bases that match TRBD2. CDR3 size: 14 residues. Unmatched junction bases numbered 7, after V lost 5 bases and J lost 8 bases. CDR1 and CDR2 from the germline V gene are MNHEY and SVGAGI. The CDR3 DNA sequence: TGTGCCAGCAGTCAGATGACTAGCGTGGGGGAGCTGTTTTTT. Translation: CASSQMTSVGELFF.

Here the CDR3 reads CAWSKTSGSKNEQFF. The CDR3 region has the DNA TGTGCCTGGAGTAAGACTAGCGGGAGTAAAAATGAGCAGTTCTTC. V and J are TRBV30 and TRBJ2-1, with 12 bases that match TRBD2. CDR3 size: 15 residues. Trimming removed 2 bases from V and 7 bases from J; junction bases left unmatched: 6. CDR1 is GTSNPN, CDR2 SVGIG, per germline (reference sequence).

This chain links TRBV5-1 with TRBJ2-2; 7 bases agree with TRBD2. The CDR3 length is 17 residues. Germline CDR1 SGHRS, CDR2 YFSETQ. The J segment lost 7 bases and the V segment lost 1 base, leaving 13 bases of the junction unmatched. The CDR3 sequence: CASSLSSAGVGVGELFF. In DNA form, the CDR3 reads TGCGCCAGCAGCTTGTCGTCCGCGGGAGTAGGTGTCGGGGAGCTGTTTTTT.

V and J are TRBV5-4 and TRBJ2-2; maybe TRBD1 (9 bases). V gave up 4 bases and J gave up 6 bases, with 19 bases separating them. CDR1 and CDR2 (germline): SGHNT, YYREEE (reference sequence). The CDR3 has 16 residues. The CDR3 region has the DNA TGTGCCAGCAGCCGGGGGGGACAGGGATTGTCCGGGGAGCTGTTTTTT. It encodes CASSRGGQGLSGELFF.

This clone was observed a single time. J is TRBJ2-1 and V is TRBV7-2, with D maybe TRBD2 (6 bases). Between the trimmed V and J ends, which lost 1 base and 4 bases, there was a span of 11 bases. Germline lookup yields CDR1 SGHTA and CDR2 FQGNSA. The CDR3 length is 15 residues. Written as DNA, the CDR3 is TGTGCCAGCAGCTTAGTACCGGGAGATTACAATGAGCAGTTCTTC. This gives the protein CASSLVPGDYNEQFF.

J is TRBJ2-3 and V is TRBV30; possible D gene TRBD2, 6 bases. With 0 bases removed from V and 0 bases from J, the gap between germline ends came to 13 bases. Germline CDR1 is GTSNPN and CDR2 is SVGIG (reference sequence). CDR3 length: 16 amino acids. The CDR3 region has the DNA TGTGCCTGGAGTGTGGTACGGGGGAGGAGCACAGATACGCAGTATTTT. This sequence encodes CAWSVVRGRSTDTQYF.

This clone was recorded once. This chain joins TRBV6-1 and TRBJ2-7; the D gene is possibly TRBD2 (6 bases). CDR1 and CDR2 (germline): MNHNS, SASEGT. CDR3 size: 14 residues. V lost 6 bases, J lost 3 bases, and 15 bases lay in between. In nucleotides, the CDR3 is TGTGCCAGCAGAGCCCTCGGGACTTACTACGAGCAGTACTTC. It codes for CASRALGTYYEQYF.

The chain links TRBV6-1 to TRBJ2-7; 10 positions match TRBD2. Germline V gene lookup returns CDR1 MNHNS and CDR2 SASEGT. The CDR3 totals 13 residues. The J segment lost 5 bases and the V segment lost 3 bases, leaving 1 base of the junction unmatched. In DNA, the CDR3 is TGTGCCAGCAGTGAGCTAGCGGGAGACGAGCAGTACTTC. It specifies CASSELAGDEQYF.

This clone was picked up a small number of times. The rearrangement links TRBV11-2 to TRBJ2-5, with 13 bases identical to TRBD2. The CDR3 is 16 amino acids. From germline, CDR1 is SGHAT and CDR2 FQNNGV. Trimming took 5 bases from V and 4 from J; bases not matched to a gene: 7. In DNA form, the CDR3 reads TGTGCCAGCAGCCAACTAGCGGGAGGGCCGGGAGAGACCCAGTACTTC. Translating gives CASSQLAGGPGETQYF.

This clone was picked up one time. In nucleotides, the CDR3 is TGTGCCTGGGGGGGGGAGTCGGTCAATGAGCAGTTCTTC. The encoded protein is CAWGGESVNEQFF. The chain employs TRBV30 and TRBJ2-1; 7 bases align to TRBD2. This CDR3 has 13 residues. In germline, CDR1 is GTSNPN, CDR2 SVGIG (reference sequence). The V gene end was trimmed by 5 bases and the J gene end by 6 bases; junction bases not matched to a gene: 7.

This chain uses TRBV5-1 with TRBJ1-5, with 8 bases fitting TRBD1. Looked up from germline, CDR1 is SGHRS and CDR2 is YFSETQ. The CDR3 extends over 13 amino acids. The trim removed 7 bases at V and 5 bases at J, leaving 5 bases unmatched. The DNA of the CDR3 is TGCGCCAGCTCAGGGGGCGCGGATCAGCCCCAGCATTTT. Amino acid sequence: CASSGGADQPQHF.

V usage is TRBV4-1 and J usage is TRBJ1-4, with 8 bases identical to TRBD1. Trimming cost V 1 base and J 5 bases; bases outside gene matches: 6. CDR3 length: 16 residues. In germline, CDR1 is MGHRA, CDR2 YSYEKL. CDR3 DNA: TGCGCCAGCAGCCAAGCCGGGACAGGCTTAAATGAAAAACTGTTTTTT. It codes for CASSQAGTGLNEKLFF.

This clone was seen more than once but under ten times. V is TRBV18 and J is TRBJ2-7; D may be TRBD1 (6 bases). The CDR3 sequence is 14 residues long. Trimming took off 5 bases at V and 2 bases at J, with 13 bases between the two ends. Germline V gene sequence: CDR1 KGHSH, CDR2 LQKENI. The CDR3 bases are TGTGCCAGCTCAGGCCGGGACACCCCCTACGAGCAGTACTTC. Translating gives CASSGRDTPYEQYF.

CDR3 coding DNA: TGCGCCAGCAGCTTGGATACGGCAGGGGCCTCCTACGAGCAGTACTTC. Encoded protein: CASSLDTAGASYEQYF. The rearrangement joins TRBV5-1 to TRBJ2-7, with D possibly matching TRBD1 (6 bases). Trimming removed 0 bases at V and 0 bases at J, with 13 bases between. The CDR3 covers 16 residues. Germline assignment: CDR1 SGHRS and CDR2 YFSETQ.

The chain combines TRBV29-1 with TRBJ2-1, with 7 positions matching TRBD2. The length of the CDR3 is 14 residues. Per germline, CDR1 SQVTM and CDR2 ANQGSEA. Trimming cost V 2 bases and J 2 bases; bases outside gene matches: 3. The CDR3 loop is CSVEPRETYNEQFF. CDR3 in DNA: TGCAGCGTTGAACCGCGGGAGACCTACAATGAGCAGTTCTTC.

This rearrangement joins TRBV23-1 to TRBJ2-2; perhaps TRBD2 as D (5 bases). TRBV23-1 is an ORF for which the function is uncertain. The CDR3 contains 13 residues. V was shortened by 7 bases and J by 6 bases, with 12 bases between the two germline ends. The CDR3 coding sequence is TGCGCCAGCACCCGGGGAGTCGCCGGGGAGCTGTTTTTT. Residues: CASTRGVAGELFF.

This rearrangement joins TRBV25-1 to TRBJ1-1; TRBD1 might be the D (6 bases). Germline V gene lookup returns CDR1 MGHDK and CDR2 SYGVNS. CDR3 length equals 14 residues. V dropped 6 bases and J dropped 3 bases, with 14 bases sitting between them. The CDR3 here is CASRVGTPYTEAFF. CDR3 coding DNA: TGTGCCAGCAGGGTCGGGACACCCTACACTGAAGCTTTCTTT. The full variable domain, rest sourced from reference TRBV25-1 and TRBJ1-1, is EADIYQTPRYLVIGTGKKITLECSQTMGHDKMYWYQQDPGMELHLIHYSYGVNSTEKGDLSSESTVSRIRTEHFPLTLESARPSHTSQYLCASRVGTPYTEAFFGQGTRLTVV.

This clone was found once. This chain uses TRBV6-1 with TRBJ2-2; TRBD1 is a possible D gene (6 bases). The ends were cut back, 6 bases at V and 7 bases at J, with 15 bases in the middle. There are 14 residues in the CDR3. In germline, CDR1 is MNHNS, CDR2 SASEGT. CDR3 bases: TGTGCCAGCAGGGAAACAGGGTCAAGCGGGGAGCTGTTTTTT. As protein: CASRETGSSGELFF.